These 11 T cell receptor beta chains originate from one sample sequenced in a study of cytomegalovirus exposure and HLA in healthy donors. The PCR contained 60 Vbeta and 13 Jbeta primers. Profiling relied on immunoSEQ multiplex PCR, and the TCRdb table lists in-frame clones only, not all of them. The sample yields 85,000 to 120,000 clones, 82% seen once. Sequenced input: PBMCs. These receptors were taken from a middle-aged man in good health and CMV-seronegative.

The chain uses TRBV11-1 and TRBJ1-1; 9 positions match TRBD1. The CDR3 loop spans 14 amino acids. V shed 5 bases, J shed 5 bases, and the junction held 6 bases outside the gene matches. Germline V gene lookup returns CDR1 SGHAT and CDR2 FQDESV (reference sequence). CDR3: CASSVDRGETEAFF. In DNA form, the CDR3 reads TGTGCCAGCAGCGTAGACAGGGGGGAAACTGAAGCTTTCTTT.

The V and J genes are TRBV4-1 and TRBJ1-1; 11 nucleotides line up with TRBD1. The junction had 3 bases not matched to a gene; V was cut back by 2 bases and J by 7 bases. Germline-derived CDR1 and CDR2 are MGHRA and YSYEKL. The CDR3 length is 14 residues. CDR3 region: CASSQRDRGVEAFF. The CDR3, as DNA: TGCGCCAGCAGCCAAAGGGACAGGGGGGTTGAAGCTTTCTTT.

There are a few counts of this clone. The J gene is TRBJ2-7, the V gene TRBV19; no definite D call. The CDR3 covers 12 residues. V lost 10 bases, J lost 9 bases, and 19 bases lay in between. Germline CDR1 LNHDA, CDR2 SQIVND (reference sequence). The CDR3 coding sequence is TGTGCCATCACGTGCAGAATTGTTCGGCAGTACTTC. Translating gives CAITCRIVRQYF.

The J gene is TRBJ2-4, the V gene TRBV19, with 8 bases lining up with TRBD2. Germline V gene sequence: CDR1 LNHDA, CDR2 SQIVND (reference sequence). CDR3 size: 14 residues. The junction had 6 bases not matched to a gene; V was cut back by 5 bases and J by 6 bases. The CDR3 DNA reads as TGTGCCAGTAGTGCCGGGACTAGACCAAACATTCAGTACTTC. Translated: CASSAGTRPNIQYF.

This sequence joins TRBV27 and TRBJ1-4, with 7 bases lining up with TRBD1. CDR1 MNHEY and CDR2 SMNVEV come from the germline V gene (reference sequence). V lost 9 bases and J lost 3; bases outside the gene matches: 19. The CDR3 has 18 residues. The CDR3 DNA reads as TGTGCCAGGGGGTCCCACAGGGGAGCACAGCCGTCTAATGAAAAACTGTTTTTT. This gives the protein CARGSHRGAQPSNEKLFF.

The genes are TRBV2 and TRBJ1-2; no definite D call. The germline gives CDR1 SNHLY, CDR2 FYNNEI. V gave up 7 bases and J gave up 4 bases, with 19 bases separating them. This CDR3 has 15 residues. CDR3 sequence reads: CASKERTEFSYGYTF. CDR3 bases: TGTGCCAGCAAAGAAAGAACAGAATTCTCCTATGGCTACACCTTC. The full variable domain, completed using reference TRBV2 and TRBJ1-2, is EPEVTQTPSHQVTQMGQEVILRCVPISNHLYFYWYRQILGQKVEFLVSFYNNEISEKSEIFDDQFSVERPDGSNFTLKIRSTKLEDSAMYFCASKERTEFSYGYTFGSGTRLTVV.

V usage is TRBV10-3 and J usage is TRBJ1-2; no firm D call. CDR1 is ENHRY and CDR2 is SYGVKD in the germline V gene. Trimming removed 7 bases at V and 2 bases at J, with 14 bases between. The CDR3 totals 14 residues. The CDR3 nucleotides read TGTGCCATCACTCCCGGGGAAGACAACTATGGCTACACCTTC. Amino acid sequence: CAITPGEDNYGYTF.

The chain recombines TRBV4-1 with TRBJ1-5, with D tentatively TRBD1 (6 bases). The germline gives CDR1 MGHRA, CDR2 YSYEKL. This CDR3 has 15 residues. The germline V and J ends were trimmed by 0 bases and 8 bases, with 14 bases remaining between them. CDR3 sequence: CASSQDNDRSKPQHF. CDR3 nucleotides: TGCGCCAGCAGCCAAGACAACGACAGGTCTAAGCCCCAGCATTTT.

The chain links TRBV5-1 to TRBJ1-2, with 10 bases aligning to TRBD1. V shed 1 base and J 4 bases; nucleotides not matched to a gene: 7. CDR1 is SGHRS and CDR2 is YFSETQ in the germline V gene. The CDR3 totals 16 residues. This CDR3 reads CASSLWGTGDIYGYTF. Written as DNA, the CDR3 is TGCGCCAGCAGCTTGTGGGGGACAGGGGATATCTATGGCTACACCTTC.

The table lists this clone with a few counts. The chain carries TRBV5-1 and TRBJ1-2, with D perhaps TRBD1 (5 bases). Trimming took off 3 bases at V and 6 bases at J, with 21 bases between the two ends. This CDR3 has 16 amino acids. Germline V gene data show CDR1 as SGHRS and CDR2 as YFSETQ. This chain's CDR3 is CASSSRPRVSVDGYTF. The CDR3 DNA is TGCGCCAGCAGCTCAAGACCCAGGGTATCAGTCGATGGCTACACCTTC.

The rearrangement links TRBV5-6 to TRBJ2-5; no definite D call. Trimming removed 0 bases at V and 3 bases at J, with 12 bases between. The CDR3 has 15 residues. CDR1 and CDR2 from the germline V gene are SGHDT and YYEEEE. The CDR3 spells CASSLVERSEETQYF. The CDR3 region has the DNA TGTGCCAGCAGCTTGGTGGAGAGGAGCGAAGAGACCCAGTACTTC.